These 10 T cell receptor beta chains came from one sample sequenced in a study of cytomegalovirus exposure and HLA in healthy donors. The PCR employed 60 Vbeta primers together with 13 Jbeta primers. TCRdb's table, derived via immunoSEQ multiplex PCR, lists solely in-frame clones and lacks some. The repertoire consists of 120,000 or so clones, with 70% to 80% occurring once and the leading ten covering 4%. The sample consisted of PBMCs. All receptors derive from a man aged 35 to 55 in good health and CMV-seropositive.

The CDR3: CASSFSGPTYNEQFF. The CDR3 DNA reads TGTGCCAGCAGCTTTAGCGGGCCAACCTACAATGAGCAGTTCTTC. The chain uses TRBV7-2 and TRBJ2-1, with 7 nucleotides matching TRBD2. Germline V gene data show CDR1 as SGHTA and CDR2 as FQGNSA. J gave up 2 bases and V 3 bases, and 4 bases lay outside the gene matches. This CDR3 region has 15 residues.

The chain joins TRBV6-6 to TRBJ2-2; 8 bases agree with TRBD1. Unmatched junction bases numbered 7, after V lost 5 bases and J lost 5 bases. The CDR3 loop spans 15 amino acids. The germline V gene encodes CDR1 MNHNY and CDR2 SVGAGI (reference sequence). The CDR3 nucleotides are TGTGCCAGCAGTATGCCAGGGGGCGGAACCGGGGAGCTGTTTTTT. Translation gives CASSMPGGGTGELFF.

J is TRBJ1-5 and V is TRBV7-9, with 7 bases fitting TRBD1. V lost 0 bases to trimming and J lost 7 bases; unmatched junction nucleotides: 9. The germline gives CDR1 SEHNR, CDR2 FQNEAQ (reference sequence). CDR3 length equals 16 residues. CDR3 coding DNA: TGTGCCAGCAGCTTAGCGGGTCGGGACAGTCAGCAGCCCCAGCATTTT. It yields the protein CASSLAGRDSQQPQHF.

The chain uses TRBV5-1 and TRBJ1-1; weak D call: TRBD1 (5 bases). Trimming left V 4 bases short and J 1 base short, with 14 bases between. Germline V gene data show CDR1 as SGHRS and CDR2 as YFSETQ. This CDR3 has 15 amino acids. The CDR3 DNA reads TGCGCCAGCAGCCCGCGGACACCGCAGAACACTGAAGCTTTCTTT. Protein product: CASSPRTPQNTEAFF. Combining the CDR3 with reference TRBV5-1 and TRBJ1-1 gives the whole variable domain KAGVTQTPRYLIKTRGQQVTLSCSPISGHRSVSWYQQTPGQGLQFLFEYFSETQRNKGNFPGRFSGRQFSNSRSEMNVSTLELGDSALYLCASSPRTPQNTEAFFGQGTRLTVV.

The rearrangement links TRBV10-3 to TRBJ1-2; 8 bases are a match to TRBD1. The CDR3 covers 14 residues. The ends lost 3 bases at V and 7 bases at J; junction bases unmatched: 7. CDR1 is ENHRY, CDR2 SYGVKD, per germline. The CDR3 DNA follows: TGTGCCATCAGTGACGGGACAGGTGGTGTTGGCTACACCTTC. This translates into CAISDGTGGVGYTF.

The CDR3 nucleotides read TGTGCCAGTTGCGGGAACACCGGGGAGCTGTTTTTT. Translating it yields CASCGNTGELFF. This rearrangement joins TRBV19 to TRBJ2-2; D gene unclear. Trimming cost V 8 bases and J 1 base, with 5 bases left between them. The CDR3 covers 12 residues. Germline-derived CDR1 and CDR2 are LNHDA and SQIVND (reference sequence).

Only one count was recorded for this clone. The chain is built from TRBV7-2 and TRBJ2-3, with 10 bases aligning to TRBD1. Unmatched junction bases numbered 7, after V lost 5 bases and J lost 5 bases. Per germline, CDR1 SGHTA and CDR2 FQGNSA. The CDR3 length is 15 residues. CDR3 amino acids: CASSPGTGVGDTQYF. The CDR3 DNA sequence: TGTGCCAGCAGCCCTGGGACAGGGGTTGGAGATACGCAGTATTTT.

The chain is built from TRBV7-3 and TRBJ2-1, with 7 bases that match TRBD1. Germline CDR1 reads SGHTA; CDR2 reads FQGTGA. After removal of 5 bases from V and 10 bases from J, the junction contained 8 bases not matched to a gene. CDR3 size: 13 residues. The DNA for the CDR3 is TGTGCCAGCAGCAAAGAGGGGGCTAGAGAGCAGTTCTTC. Its protein product is CASSKEGAREQFF.

The chain employs TRBV5-1 and TRBJ2-3; 8 nucleotides match TRBD1. The V gene's germline CDR1 is SGHRS and CDR2 YFSETQ. The CDR3 length is 18 residues. Trimming removed 0 bases from V and 1 base from J; junction bases left unmatched: 10. CDR3 in amino acids: CASSLVGQGTSGTDTQYF. The CDR3, as DNA: TGCGCCAGCAGCTTGGTAGGACAGGGCACCTCTGGCACAGATACGCAGTATTTT.

This clone was found once. This rearrangement joins TRBV5-6 to TRBJ2-5; TRBD2 might be the D (7 bases). V was cut by 4 bases and J by 4 bases, with 17 bases left in between. The CDR3 runs to 15 residues. Germline CDR1 SGHDT, CDR2 YYEEEE. The CDR3 bases are TGTGCCAGCAGCGCCGGAACGGGGGGCTTAGAGACCCAGTACTTC. It codes for CASSAGTGGLETQYF.